This T cell receptor (beta chain) was captured by sequencing in a study of T cell responses to AZD1222 COVID-19 vaccine. Findings of the study overall: Increases in Spike-specific TCR breadth and depth were seen after two AZD1222 doses. At study baseline, merely roughly 6 AZD1222 recipients were seropositive. Among the donors, most were white British and more were female, and clonal diversity was possibly underestimated.

The CDR3 spans 15 residues. V shed 0 bases, J shed 1 base, and the junction held 2 bases outside the gene matches. CDR1 is LGHDT and CDR2 is YNNKEL in the germline V gene (reference sequence). About this clone: Its antigen is as yet unknown.

Profiling relied on immunoSEQ multiplex PCR, and the TCRdb table lists in-frame clones only, not all of them. The table records some 110,000 clones, roughly nine tenths of them present only once. This clonotype was obtained from an adult in good health. The rearrangement links TRBV3-1 (or the pseudogene TRBV3-2) to TRBJ2-5; TRBD2 matches 7 bases. The input for sequencing was peripheral blood, taken on day 0 of AZD1222 vaccination. Here the CDR3 reads CASSQDGLGQETQYF. The DNA of the CDR3 is TGTGCCAGCAGCCAAGACGGACTAGGCCAAGAGACCCAGTACTTC.